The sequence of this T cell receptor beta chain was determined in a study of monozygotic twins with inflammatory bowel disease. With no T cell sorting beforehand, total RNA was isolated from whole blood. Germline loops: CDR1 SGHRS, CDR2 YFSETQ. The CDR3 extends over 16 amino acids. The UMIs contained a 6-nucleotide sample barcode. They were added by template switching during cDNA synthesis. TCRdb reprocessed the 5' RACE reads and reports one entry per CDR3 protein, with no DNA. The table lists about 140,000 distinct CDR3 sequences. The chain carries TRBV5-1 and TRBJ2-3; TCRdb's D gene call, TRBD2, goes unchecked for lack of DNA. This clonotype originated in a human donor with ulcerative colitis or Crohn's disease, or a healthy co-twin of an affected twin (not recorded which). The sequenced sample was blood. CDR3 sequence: CASSFSAGASTDTQYF.